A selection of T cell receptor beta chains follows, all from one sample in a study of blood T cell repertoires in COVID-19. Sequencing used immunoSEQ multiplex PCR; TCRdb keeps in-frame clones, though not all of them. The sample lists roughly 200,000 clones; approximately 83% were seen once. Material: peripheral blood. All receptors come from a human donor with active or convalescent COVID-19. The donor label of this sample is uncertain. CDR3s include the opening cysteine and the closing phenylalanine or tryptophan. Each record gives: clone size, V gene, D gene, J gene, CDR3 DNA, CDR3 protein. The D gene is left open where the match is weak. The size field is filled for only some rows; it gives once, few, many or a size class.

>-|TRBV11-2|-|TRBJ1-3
TGTGCCAGCAGGGGGAGCGGACGAAACACCATATATTTT
CASRGSGRNTIYF
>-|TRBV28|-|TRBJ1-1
TGTGCCAGCAGTTTACAGGGCATCATAGACACTGAAGCTTTCTTT
CASSLQGIIDTEAFF
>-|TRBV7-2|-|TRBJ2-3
TGTGCCAGCAGCTTAAAGAGGGCAAACACAGATACGCAGTATTTT
CASSLKRANTDTQYF
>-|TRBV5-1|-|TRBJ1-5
TGCGCCAGCAGCCCCGCCCCCTATAGCAATCAGCCCCAGCATTTT
CASSPAPYSNQPQHF
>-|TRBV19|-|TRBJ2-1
TGTGCCAGTAGTATAAGATTCGGAGTGGAGGTCACTGACAATGAGCAGTTCTTC
CASSIRFGVEVTDNEQFF
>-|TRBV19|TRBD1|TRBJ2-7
TGTGCCAGTAGCCGAGGGACAGGGCTGAATCAGCAGTACTTC
CASSRGTGLNQQYF
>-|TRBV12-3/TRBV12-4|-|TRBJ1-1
TGTGCCAGCCTCCGGGAAAGGACTGAAGCTTTCTTT
CASLRERTEAFF
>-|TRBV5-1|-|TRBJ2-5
TGCGCCAGCAGCTCGCAGTCCACCAGCCAAGAGACCCAGTACTTC
CASSSQSTSQETQYF
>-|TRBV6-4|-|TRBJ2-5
TGTGCCAGCAGTGAAGCGGCGGAAGGGACCCAGTACTTC
CASSEAAEGTQYF
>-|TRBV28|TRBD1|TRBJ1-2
TGTGCCAGCAGTTTGGGGACAGGGAGTTACGGCTACACCTTC
CASSLGTGSYGYTF
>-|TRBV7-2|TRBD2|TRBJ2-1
TGTGCCAGCAGCTTAGACCTAGCGGGGGGGCGTAGTGAGCAGTTCTTC
CASSLDLAGGRSEQFF
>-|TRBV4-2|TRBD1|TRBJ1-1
TGTGCCAGCAGCCAAGTCGTTGTGGGACAGGGCATGAACACTGAAGCTTTCTTT
CASSQVVVGQGMNTEAFF
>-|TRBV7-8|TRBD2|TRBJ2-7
TGTGCCAGCAGCTTACGGGGAGAACGTCTAGCGGGAGGCGGCGACGAGCAGTACTTC
CASSLRGERLAGGGDEQYF
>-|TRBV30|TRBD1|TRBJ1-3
TGTGCCTGGAGTCCTCTCCAGGGACAGGCTGGAAACACCATATATTTT
CAWSPLQGQAGNTIYF
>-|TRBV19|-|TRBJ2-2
TGTGCCAGTAGTAATACTAGAAACGGGGAGCTGTTTTTT
CASSNTRNGELFF
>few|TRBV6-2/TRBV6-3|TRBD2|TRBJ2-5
TGTGCCAGCAGTTCGCGACTCGCCCTAGCGGGGGGGATGAAGACCCAGTACTTC
CASSSRLALAGGMKTQYF
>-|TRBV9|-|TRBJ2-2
TGTGCCAGCAGCGTTTGGGCGACCGGGGAGCTGTTTTTT
CASSVWATGELFF
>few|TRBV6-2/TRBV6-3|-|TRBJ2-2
TGTGCCAGCAGCCCTACAGGGGGGGGATACACCGGGGAGCTGTTTTTT
CASSPTGGGYTGELFF
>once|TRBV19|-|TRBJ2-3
TGTGCCAGCTCCAACTCCCGGGACACAACTCAGGATACGCAGTATTTT
CASSNSRDTTQDTQYF
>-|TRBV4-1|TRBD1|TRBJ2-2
TGCGCCAGCAGCCAAGGGGACAGGGGGATCGGGGAGCTGTTTTTT
CASSQGDRGIGELFF
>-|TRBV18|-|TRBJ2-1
TGTGCCAGCTCACCGACCGGAGGGATCGATGAGCAGTTCTTC
CASSPTGGIDEQFF
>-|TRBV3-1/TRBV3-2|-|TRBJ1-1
TGTGCCAGCAGCCAAGAACGGTACACTGAAGCTTTCTTT
CASSQERYTEAFF
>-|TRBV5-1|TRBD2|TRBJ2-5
TGCGCCAGCAGCCAGAGCGGGGGGGCCAAGACCCAGTACTTC
CASSQSGGAKTQYF
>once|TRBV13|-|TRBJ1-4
TGTGCTTCGAGCGGGGGGGGCGCACAGGAAAAACTGTTTTTT
CASSGGGAQEKLFF
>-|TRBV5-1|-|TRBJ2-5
TGCGCCAGCAGCTTGGTCGTGGGCCGGGAGACCCAGTACTTC
CASSLVVGRETQYF
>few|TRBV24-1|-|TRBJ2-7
TGTGCCACCAGTGATCAGGGTTACGAGCAGTACTTC
CATSDQGYEQYF
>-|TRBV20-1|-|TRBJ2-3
TGCAGTGCTAGTCCTGCAGGGCCTAGCACAGATACGCAGTATTTT
CSASPAGPSTDTQYF
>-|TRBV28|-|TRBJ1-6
TGTGCCAGCGAGACCCCGGGCTCCTATAATTCACCCCTCCACTTT
CASETPGSYNSPLHF
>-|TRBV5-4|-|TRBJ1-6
TGTGCCAGCAGCTTGGCCTATGGGAGCTCCTATAATTCACCCCTCCACTTT
CASSLAYGSSYNSPLHF
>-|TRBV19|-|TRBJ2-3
TGTGCCAGTAGTCTCTCGGTGGTCAGGAGCACAGATACGCAGTATTTT
CASSLSVVRSTDTQYF
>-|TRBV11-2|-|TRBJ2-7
TGTGCCAGCACCCTTGGGGGCGGCTACGAGCAGTACTTC
CASTLGGGYEQYF
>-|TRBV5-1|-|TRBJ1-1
TGCGCCAGCAGCTTGGTAGGGGTGAACACTGAAGCTTTCTTT
CASSLVGVNTEAFF
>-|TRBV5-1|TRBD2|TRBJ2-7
TGCGCCAGCAGCTTGGGAAATAGCGGGAGGGCGGAGGAGCAGTACTTC
CASSLGNSGRAEEQYF
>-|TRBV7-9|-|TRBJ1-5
TGTGCCAGCAGCTCTTCGGGGAATCAGCCCCAGCATTTT
CASSSSGNQPQHF
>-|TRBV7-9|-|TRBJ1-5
TGTGCCAGCAGCTTAGAAATTGCAGCTGGGACAACTAATCAGCCCCAGCATTTT
CASSLEIAAGTTNQPQHF
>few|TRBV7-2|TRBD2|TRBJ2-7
TGTGCCAGCAGCCCTCTTCGGGGGGCCTACGAGCAGTACTTC
CASSPLRGAYEQYF